A few counts support the clone carrying this T cell receptor (beta chain). Libraries were prepared by immunoSEQ multiplex PCR; TCRdb keeps only in-frame clonotypes and omits some of them. Of tens of thousands of clones in the sample, 83% were seen once. This CDR3 is 12 amino acids long. Trimming took off 5 bases at V and 6 bases at J, with 9 bases between the two ends. Per germline, CDR1 MGHRA and CDR2 YSYEKL. The data derive from a study of radiotherapy plus CTLA-4 blockade in lung cancer. The sequences come from peripheral blood, collected from a patient treated with radiotherapy plus ipilimumab. The rearrangement uses TRBV4-1 and TRBJ2-3; tentatively, D is TRBD2 (5 bases). The receptor was derived from a human donor with non-small cell lung cancer who had stable disease on radiotherapy plus ipilimumab. The CDR3 spells CASSFRTDTQYF. DNA for the CDR3: TGCGCCAGCAGCTTCCGGACTGATACGCAGTATTTT.